The rows below give T cell receptor beta chains drawn from one sample of a study of blood T cell repertoires in COVID-19. Sequencing used immunoSEQ multiplex PCR; TCRdb keeps in-frame clones, though not all of them. Among roughly 230,000 clones listed, roughly 88% were seen once. What was sequenced was peripheral blood. The receptors originated from a man in his forties with acute or convalescent COVID-19. Both conserved end residues are part of each CDR3. A D gene is named only where the DNA matches it firmly. Size tells how often a clone was seen (once, few, many) or the class of an expanded clone, and some rows leave it out.

d_call: -; clone_size: -; j_call: TRBJ1-2; v_call: TRBV7-9; cdr3_aa: CASSSGRVAYGYTF; cdr3_nt: TGTGCCAGCAGCTCGGGCAGGGTTGCCTATGGCTACACCTTC
d_call: TRBD2; clone_size: few; j_call: TRBJ2-1; v_call: TRBV7-7; cdr3_aa: CASSPQAGEYNEQFF; cdr3_nt: TGTGCCAGCAGCCCCCAGGCGGGAGAGTACAATGAGCAGTTCTTC
d_call: TRBD1; clone_size: once; j_call: TRBJ1-5; v_call: TRBV14; cdr3_aa: CASSQPGTGVNQPQHF; cdr3_nt: TGTGCCAGCAGCCAACCCGGGACAGGAGTCAATCAGCCCCAGCATTTT
d_call: TRBD2; clone_size: -; j_call: TRBJ2-1; v_call: TRBV5-6; cdr3_aa: CASSLALVAGEWNEQFF; cdr3_nt: TGTGCCAGCAGCTTGGCGTTGGTAGCGGGAGAGTGGAATGAGCAGTTCTTC
d_call: -; clone_size: -; j_call: TRBJ2-3; v_call: TRBV5-1; cdr3_aa: CASTDSPDSTDTQYF; cdr3_nt: TGCGCCAGCACCGACAGTCCAGACAGCACAGATACGCAGTATTTT
d_call: -; clone_size: -; j_call: TRBJ2-3; v_call: TRBV6-5; cdr3_aa: CASGWVLRDTQYF; cdr3_nt: TGTGCCAGCGGGTGGGTTTTGAGGGATACGCAGTATTTT
d_call: -; clone_size: -; j_call: TRBJ1-5; v_call: TRBV7-9; cdr3_aa: CASSGGPINQPQHF; cdr3_nt: TGTGCCAGCAGCGGAGGCCCGATCAATCAGCCCCAGCATTTT
d_call: -; clone_size: -; j_call: TRBJ2-7; v_call: TRBV12-3/TRBV12-4; cdr3_aa: CASSFAGAEQYF; cdr3_nt: TGTGCCAGCAGTTTCGCAGGGGCCGAGCAGTACTTC
d_call: -; clone_size: -; j_call: TRBJ2-5; v_call: TRBV6-1; cdr3_aa: CASSDLVRGQETQYF; cdr3_nt: TGTGCCAGCAGTGACCTCGTCAGGGGCCAAGAGACCCAGTACTTC
d_call: TRBD2; clone_size: -; j_call: TRBJ2-1; v_call: TRBV11-3; cdr3_aa: CASSLELAAYNEQFF; cdr3_nt: TGTGCCAGCAGCTTAGAACTAGCGGCGTACAATGAGCAGTTCTTC
d_call: -; clone_size: many; j_call: TRBJ1-1; v_call: TRBV7-2; cdr3_aa: CASSFTMNTEAFF; cdr3_nt: TGTGCCAGCAGCTTTACTATGAACACTGAAGCTTTCTTT
d_call: -; clone_size: -; j_call: TRBJ1-1; v_call: TRBV30; cdr3_aa: CASLEGEMNTEAFF; cdr3_nt: TGTGCCTCCCTCGAGGGGGAGATGAACACTGAAGCTTTCTTT
d_call: TRBD2; clone_size: -; j_call: TRBJ2-7; v_call: TRBV29-1; cdr3_aa: CSVARGSGTSYEQYF; cdr3_nt: TGCAGCGTAGCCCGGGGTAGCGGGACCTCCTACGAGCAGTACTTC
d_call: TRBD2; clone_size: -; j_call: TRBJ2-7; v_call: TRBV5-1; cdr3_aa: CASSFGTSQVYEQYF; cdr3_nt: TGCGCCAGCAGCTTTGGGACTAGCCAAGTCTACGAGCAGTACTTC
d_call: TRBD1; clone_size: -; j_call: TRBJ1-2; v_call: TRBV7-8; cdr3_aa: CASSLGYRGPNYGYTF; cdr3_nt: TGTGCCAGCAGCTTAGGTTACAGGGGGCCTAACTATGGCTACACCTTC
d_call: -; clone_size: -; j_call: TRBJ1-2; v_call: TRBV24-1; cdr3_aa: CATSDPGYGYTF; cdr3_nt: TGTGCCACCAGTGACCCGGGCTATGGCTACACCTTC
d_call: -; clone_size: -; j_call: TRBJ1-5; v_call: TRBV27; cdr3_aa: CASSLTGRQPQHF; cdr3_nt: TGTGCCAGCAGTTTAACGGGGAGGCAGCCCCAGCATTTT
d_call: TRBD2; clone_size: -; j_call: TRBJ2-3; v_call: TRBV9; cdr3_aa: CASSVDSGGTDTQYF; cdr3_nt: TGTGCCAGCAGCGTAGACAGCGGGGGCACAGATACGCAGTATTTT